These 31 T cell receptor beta chains originate from one sample sequenced in a study of blood T cell repertoires in COVID-19. Sequencing used immunoSEQ multiplex PCR; TCRdb keeps in-frame clones, though not all of them. The sample consists of some 130,000 clones, approximately 80% of them appearing once. The sample taken for sequencing was peripheral blood. These receptors were obtained from a man between 65 and 85 years old with acute or convalescent COVID-19.

The rearrangement links TRBV15 to TRBJ1-2, with TRBD1 matching 9 bases. The junction had 7 bases not matched to a gene; V was cut back by 0 bases and J by 5 bases. The CDR3 length is 16 residues. Germline loops: CDR1 LNHNV, CDR2 YYDKDF (reference sequence). CDR3 DNA sequence: TGTGCCACCAGCAGAGAAACGACAGGGGGGTCGTATGGCTACACCTTC. As protein: CATSRETTGGSYGYTF.

This chain connects TRBV2 to TRBJ2-7, with 9 nucleotides matching TRBD1. V trimming: 4 bases; J trimming: 6 bases; junction bases outside the gene matches: 7. From germline, CDR1 is SNHLY and CDR2 FYNNEI. The CDR3 spans 14 residues. This CDR3 is CASSGVDRGFEQYF. For the CDR3, the DNA is TGTGCCAGCAGTGGGGTGGACAGGGGCTTCGAGCAGTACTTC.

This chain connects TRBV7-9 to TRBJ1-4; possibly TRBD1 for D (5 bases). Trimming removed 4 bases from V and 7 bases from J, with 13 bases in between. The CDR3 has 14 residues. Germline loops: CDR1 SEHNR, CDR2 FQNEAQ (reference sequence). The CDR3 DNA sequence: TGTGCCAGCAGCTCGGGGGAACGGCCTGAAAAACTGTTTTTT. It specifies CASSSGERPEKLFF. The entire variable domain, with the rest obtained from reference TRBV7-9 and TRBJ1-4, is as follows: DTGVSQNPRHKITKRGQNVTFRCDPISEHNRLYWYRQTLGQGPEFLTYFQNEAQLEKSRLLSDRFSAERPKGSFSTLEIQRTEQGDSAMYLCASSSGERPEKLFFGSGTQLSVL.

The chain employs TRBV19 and TRBJ2-3; possibly TRBD2 for D (7 bases). V was pared by 7 bases and J by 1 base, with 12 bases between. Per the germline V gene, CDR1 is LNHDA and CDR2 is SQIVND (reference sequence). This CDR3 region has 14 residues. This CDR3 reads CASKEGGRTDTQYF. CDR3 DNA sequence: TGTGCCAGTAAGGAGGGGGGGCGCACAGATACGCAGTATTTT.

The V and J genes are TRBV28 and TRBJ2-7; 7 positions match TRBD1. The CDR3 is made up of 16 amino acids. Germline V lookup: CDR1 MDHEN, CDR2 SYDVKM. V lost 2 bases and J lost 2; bases outside the gene matches: 9. The CDR3 reads CASSLMRNQGAYEQYF. The CDR3, as DNA: TGTGCCAGCAGTTTAATGAGAAATCAGGGGGCCTACGAGCAGTACTTC.

The chain links TRBV4-2 to TRBJ2-3; no definite D call. The CDR3 totals 15 residues. Between the trimmed V and J ends, which lost 5 bases and 0 bases, there was a span of 12 bases. Germline V gene data show CDR1 as LGHNA and CDR2 as YNFKEQ. The chain's CDR3 is CASSYSPLSTDTQYF. The CDR3 DNA follows: TGTGCCAGCAGCTATAGCCCCCTTAGCACAGATACGCAGTATTTT.

The chain combines TRBV7-9 with TRBJ2-1; 10 bases are shared with TRBD1. The CDR3 is 11 amino acids. Germline CDR1 SEHNR, CDR2 FQNEAQ (reference sequence). Trimming at V came to 3 bases and at J to 15 bases, leaving 2 bases not matched to a gene. The chain's CDR3 is CASSFGQGGFF. CDR3 nucleotides: TGTGCCAGCAGCTTCGGACAGGGGGGGTTCTTC.

This chain joins TRBV6-6 and TRBJ2-7; 8 bases map to TRBD1. The germline gives CDR1 MNHNY, CDR2 SVGAGI (reference sequence). J was trimmed by 3 bases and V by 4 bases; bases with no gene match: 11. This CDR3 contains 16 residues. CDR3 loop: CASSSDWTGRNYEQYF. The CDR3 bases are TGTGCCAGCAGTTCGGATTGGACAGGGAGGAACTACGAGCAGTACTTC.

The chain combines TRBV5-1 with TRBJ2-1; 10 nucleotides match TRBD2. Per germline, CDR1 SGHRS and CDR2 YFSETQ. V lost 0 bases to trimming and J lost 8 bases; unmatched junction nucleotides: 8. The CDR3 totals 16 residues. CDR3: CASSLALAGSVDEQFF. DNA of the CDR3: TGCGCCAGCAGCTTGGCACTAGCGGGGAGTGTGGATGAGCAGTTCTTC.

The V gene is TRBV2, the J gene TRBJ1-6; perhaps TRBD1 as D (5 bases). The CDR3 totals 15 residues. Germline-derived CDR1 and CDR2 are SNHLY and FYNNEI. V lost 6 bases and J lost 5, with 14 bases in between. CDR3 sequence: CASRIQGKDNSPLHF. DNA for the CDR3: TGTGCCAGCAGGATCCAGGGTAAAGATAATTCACCCCTCCACTTT.

The DNA for the CDR3 is TGTGCCAGCAGCCGGGGTACAGGGGGCGCGTACGAGCAGTACTTC. Its translation is CASSRGTGGAYEQYF. This chain uses TRBV14 with TRBJ2-7, with 9 bases identical to TRBD1. The CDR3 is 15 amino acids. Germline trimming cut 4 bases from V and 4 bases from J; bases unmatched to any gene: 8. Germline V gene data show CDR1 as SGHDN and CDR2 as FVKESK.

The V gene is TRBV18, the J gene TRBJ2-3, with a weak D call TRBD2 (6 bases). The CDR3 is 14 residues long. Per the germline V gene, CDR1 is KGHSH and CDR2 is LQKENI. V lost 2 bases and J lost 6, with 12 bases in between. In DNA form, the CDR3 reads TGTGCCAGCTCACCATGGGAGGTTCCGGATACGCAGTATTTT. It encodes CASSPWEVPDTQYF.

The chain recombines TRBV5-5 with TRBJ2-2; D might be TRBD2 (6 bases). Germline lookup yields CDR1 SGHKS and CDR2 YYEKEE (reference sequence). The CDR3 covers 15 residues. Trimming cost V 5 bases and J 2 bases, with 13 bases left between them. The CDR3 DNA is TGTGCCAGCAGAGACCGGGACTTAAACACCGGGGAGCTGTTTTTT. Translated, it gives CASRDRDLNTGELFF.

This clone showed up just once. The rearrangement links TRBV5-1 to TRBJ2-2; maybe TRBD2 (5 bases). The CDR3 runs to 16 residues. The ends were cut back, 0 bases at V and 6 bases at J, with 15 bases in the middle. From germline, CDR1 is SGHRS and CDR2 YFSETQ. This CDR3 is CASSLVLASAPGELFF. The CDR3 DNA reads TGCGCCAGCAGCTTGGTTTTAGCGTCGGCCCCCGGGGAGCTGTTTTTT.

This chain joins TRBV19 and TRBJ2-2; 8 positions agree with TRBD1. CDR1 and CDR2 (germline): LNHDA, SQIVND (reference sequence). This CDR3 is built from 16 residues. The V segment lost 3 bases and the J segment 7 bases; nucleotides outside the gene matches: 10. The chain's CDR3 is CASSISGGIRGGELFF. The CDR3 bases are TGTGCCAGTAGTATCTCAGGGGGCATCCGAGGCGGGGAGCTGTTTTTT.

This clone was seen once. The V call is TRBV5-1, the J call TRBJ2-5, with 10 bases fitting TRBD2. The CDR3 has 15 residues. Germline CDR1 and CDR2: SGHRS and YFSETQ. V was clipped by 3 bases and J by 5 bases; unmatched bases: 7. The CDR3 DNA reads as TGCGCCAGCAGCTCACTAGCGGGACCCCGGGAGACCCAGTACTTC. Translating it yields CASSSLAGPRETQYF.

This clone was recorded only once. This chain links TRBV5-1 with TRBJ2-3; TRBD1 agrees at 9 bases. Per the germline V gene, CDR1 is SGHRS and CDR2 is YFSETQ. V trimming: 4 bases; J trimming: 4 bases; junction bases outside the gene matches: 7. This CDR3 has 15 residues. The CDR3 region has the DNA TGCGCCAGCAGCACTCATGGGACAGGGCCAGATACGCAGTATTTT. The encoded protein is CASSTHGTGPDTQYF.

The chain combines TRBV2 with TRBJ1-1; D is unresolved. Trimming shortened V by 7 bases and J by 4 bases, and 13 bases separated the two germline ends. Germline loops: CDR1 SNHLY, CDR2 FYNNEI. This CDR3 contains 13 residues. CDR3 residues: CASKEGWGTEAFF. The CDR3 DNA sequence: TGTGCCAGCAAAGAGGGATGGGGCACTGAAGCTTTCTTT.

This clone was seen at least ten times. The chain is built from TRBV7-8 and TRBJ1-2; weak D call: TRBD1 (6 bases). The germline V gene encodes CDR1 SGHVS and CDR2 FQNEAQ. The CDR3 covers 17 residues. Trimming removed 2 bases at V and 4 bases at J, with 20 bases between. The CDR3 DNA sequence: TGTGCCAGCAGCTTAACGGCGCAAACAGGGAGCGGCTATGGCTACACCTTC. It translates to CASSLTAQTGSGYGYTF. Drawing the rest from reference TRBV7-8 and TRBJ1-2, the complete variable domain is GAGVSQSPRYKVAKRGQDVALRCDPISGHVSLFWYQQALGQGPEFLTYFQNEAQLDKSGLPSDRFFAERPEGSVSTLKIQRTQQEDSAVYLCASSLTAQTGSGYGYTFGSGTRLTVV.

This clone was recorded a few times. The chain recombines TRBV19 with TRBJ1-2, with D uncertain. Germline V CDR1 and CDR2: LNHDA, SQIVND (reference sequence). The V gene lost 4 bases and the J gene lost 0 bases, with 15 bases spanning the gap. This CDR3 region has 16 residues. CDR3 in amino acids: CASSTLSRVANYGYTF. CDR3 sequence (DNA): TGTGCCAGTAGTACCCTAAGTCGAGTAGCTAACTATGGCTACACCTTC. The full variable domain, rest sourced from reference TRBV19 and TRBJ1-2, is DGGITQSPKYLFRKEGQNVTLSCEQNLNHDAMYWYRQDPGQGLRLIYYSQIVNDFQKGDIAEGYSVSREKKESFPLTVTSAQKNPTAFYLCASSTLSRVANYGYTFGSGTRLTVV.

The chain recombines TRBV19 with TRBJ1-5; 10 positions match TRBD1. Germline CDR1 and CDR2: LNHDA and SQIVND (reference sequence). Trimming took 2 bases from V and 0 from J; bases not matched to a gene: 4. This CDR3 has 17 amino acids. CDR3 DNA: TGTGCCAGTAGTATAACGACAGGGGGCATTAGCAATCAGCCCCAGCATTTT. Translated: CASSITTGGISNQPQHF.

The V gene is TRBV20-1, the J gene TRBJ1-2; the D is unclear. Germline CDR1 and CDR2: DFQATT and SNEGSKA (reference sequence). This CDR3 comprises 13 residues. The germline V and J ends were trimmed by 3 bases and 1 base, with 9 bases remaining between them. The CDR3 DNA reads as TGCAGTGCTAGTAGAGATTTTAACTATGGCTACACCTTC. It encodes CSASRDFNYGYTF.

This rearrangement joins TRBV19 to TRBJ1-4; TRBD1 agrees at 10 bases. The CDR3 sequence is 15 residues long. Germline CDR1 reads LNHDA; CDR2 reads SQIVND (reference sequence). Trimming removed 9 bases from V and 5 bases from J; junction bases left unmatched: 9. CDR3: CASHAVGQGNEKLFF. The CDR3 region has the DNA TGTGCCAGCCATGCGGTGGGACAGGGGAATGAAAAACTGTTTTTT.

The gene calls are TRBV18 and TRBJ1-5; D is unresolved. The length of the CDR3 is 14 residues. With 5 bases removed from V and 4 bases from J, the gap between germline ends came to 12 bases. Germline-derived CDR1 and CDR2 are KGHSH and LQKENI. CDR3 sequence reads: CASSIGESNQPQHF. Written as DNA, the CDR3 is TGTGCCAGCTCAATCGGAGAGAGTAATCAGCCCCAGCATTTT.

The CDR3 sequence is CASSPARDRGGNSPLHF. Written as DNA, the CDR3 is TGCGCCAGCAGCCCAGCCCGGGACAGGGGTGGTAATTCACCCCTCCACTTT. The J gene is TRBJ1-6, the V gene TRBV4-1; 10 bases line up with TRBD1. The CDR3 has 17 residues. V trimming: 4 bases; J trimming: 6 bases; junction bases outside the gene matches: 9. Per germline, CDR1 MGHRA and CDR2 YSYEKL.

This rearrangement joins TRBV19 to TRBJ1-2; the D is unclear. The CDR3 runs to 11 residues. V shed 3 bases and J shed 4 bases, with 3 bases lying between them. Per germline, CDR1 LNHDA and CDR2 SQIVND (reference sequence). The DNA for the CDR3 is TGTGCCAGTAGTATCGGCTATGGCTACACCTTC. Its translation is CASSIGYGYTF.

This sequence joins TRBV9 and TRBJ2-2; TRBD1 is a possible D gene (6 bases). Trimming took 0 bases from V and 7 from J, leaving 13 bases between them. Germline CDR1 is SGDLS and CDR2 is YYNGEE. The CDR3 runs 15 residues. As DNA, the CDR3 is TGTGCCAGCAGCGTAGAAGGCAGGGGAAACGGGGAGCTGTTTTTT. Translating it yields CASSVEGRGNGELFF.

The CDR3 nucleotides read TGTGCCAGCAGCTCTACAGGGAAAGTTAATGAAAAACTGTTTTTT. Protein: CASSSTGKVNEKLFF. The rearrangement links TRBV5-6 to TRBJ1-4, with D perhaps TRBD1 (6 bases). This CDR3 has 15 residues. V shed 3 bases and J shed 4 bases, with 13 bases lying between them. Germline V gene data show CDR1 as SGHDT and CDR2 as YYEEEE.

The gene calls are TRBV7-9 and TRBJ1-5; D might be TRBD1 (5 bases). Trimming stripped 2 bases from V and 7 bases from J, with 18 bases between. Germline loops: CDR1 SEHNR, CDR2 FQNEAQ (reference sequence). The CDR3 spans 16 residues. CDR3 residues: CASSLTGEGDRQPQHF. The CDR3 bases are TGTGCCAGCAGCTTAACGGGGGAAGGGGACCGACAGCCCCAGCATTTT.

This clone was seen more than once but under ten times. The V gene is TRBV6-1, the J gene TRBJ2-3; TRBD2 matches 16 bases. V was pared by 5 bases and J by 7 bases, with 6 bases of the junction left unmatched. Germline V gives CDR1 MNHNS, CDR2 SASEGT. The CDR3 consists of 16 residues. The CDR3 sequence: CASSKGTSGGVNTQYF. The CDR3 DNA sequence: TGTGCCAGCAGTAAAGGGACTAGCGGGGGGGTAAATACGCAGTATTTT.

The CDR3: CASSLSDRPSINYGYTF. The CDR3 region has the DNA TGTGCCAGCAGCTTGTCGGACAGACCTTCTATTAACTATGGCTACACCTTC. V usage is TRBV5-5 and J usage is TRBJ1-2; D may be TRBD1 (6 bases). The V end lost 1 base, the J end lost 1 base, and 17 bases lay between the germline ends. There are 17 residues in the CDR3. Germline CDR1 SGHKS, CDR2 YYEKEE (reference sequence).